The sequence of this T cell receptor (beta chain) was determined in a study of T cells in Graves' hyperthyroidism and ophthalmopathy (dated by TCRdb to about 2019). Some background on the complete study: Peripheral blood samples were taken at the time of initial diagnosis, prior to any treatment. To identify distinguishing TCR V-J signatures, a discovery cohort of about 95 patients was used, comprising some 45 with Graves' ophthalmopathy and around 60 with stable Graves' hyperthyroidism. An independent validation cohort of under 20 hyperthyroidism patients and about 16 patients who later progressed to ophthalmopathy tested prospective prediction of ophthalmopathy. The 100 discovery patients were randomly split 7:3 into training and test sets. The study also compared thyroid tissue and blood T-cell repertoires from over 5 Graves' hyperthyroidism patients. After sampling, hyperthyroidism patients received methimazole starting at 30 mg daily, and ophthalmopathy patients received high-dose intravenous methylprednisolone. TCR Vbeta CDR3 sequencing of 135 peripheral blood samples (43 ophthalmopathy, around 80 hyperthyroidism and roughly 17 progressor patients) is reported in the paper.

Results the study describes overall, beyond this receptor: Sample size was not statistically predetermined, and investigators were not blinded to group allocation. A 13 V-J signature model separated ophthalmopathy from stable hyperthyroidism, with roughly 88% sensitivity and 81.08% specificity in cross-validation and 80%/75% in testing. Blood samples also contained most of the expanded thyroid clonotypes (frequency above 0.001), which suggests that blood repertoires may reflect thyroid immune responses. In validation, the model predicted progression to ophthalmopathy a median of roughly six months before onset, with approximately 68% sensitivity and roughly 73% specificity.

This clonotype was counted ten times or more. It has no known antigen specificity. Base qualities were left out, and no much larger clone turns up one base away. TCR beta CDR3 regions were amplified from RNA transcripts. A first-round RT-PCR of the TCR CDR3 used the HTBI primer set with the Qiagen OneStep RT-PCR kit. Libraries were constructed in a second round of multiplex PCR, after which size selection and purification were carried out. Paired-end sequencing of the libraries was performed with 100 bp reads on an Illumina HiSeq2000. As for the authors' bioinformatics: SOAPnuke was used to process the raw data, with reads discarded if the reads contained adapters or uncalled bases, had a mean Phred below 15, or lacked an exact constant-primer or identifier match. High-quality paired reads were merged using COPE v1.2.5, and each unique nucleotide sequence was defined as a clonotype. MiTCR v1.1 was used to align the clonotypes against IMGT TRBV, TRBD and TRBJ reference segments. The analysis included only V-J combinations with a frequency above 0.0001, which together covered approximately 99% of the repertoires. The TCS score was defined as F50 (clonal expansion) divided by E x V (chaos), with BLOSUM62-based TCRdist calculated between CDR3 peptides within each V-J. Welch's t-statistics and random forest reduced 500 to 650 V-J features to roughly 13, which were used in a naive Bayes classifier (R e1071). TCRdb trimmed public reads at Q25 via fastp, called clones via MiXCR and kept in-frame beta chains. Merged by CDR3 protein, the rows form single entries marked with the most common genes and DNA. It is TCRdb's table, rather than the study itself, that gives the V and J calls and clone size. This sample gives around 400,000 distinct CDR3 sequences in total; about 12% of them show up just once. 9.2% of the sample rests with the top ten.

The germline V gene gives CDR1 as MDHEN and CDR2 as SYDVKM. The CDR3, cysteine through phenylalanine, is 14 amino acids long. Here the CDR3 DNA is all that survives: 42 bases in frame from base 1. V and J lose 3 bases and 0 bases, and a span of 8 bases separates them. Stable Graves' hyperthyroidism was defined as no progression to ophthalmopathy during 18 months of follow-up. Hyperthyroidism patients were aged 18 to 65 years and newly diagnosed, with disease duration of less than 2 months. The study excluded patients with uncontrolled infections, other autoimmune diseases, pregnancy or lactation. Diagnoses relied on clinical symptoms, serum thyroxine and TRAb, thyroid ultrasound and orbital computed tomography. Ficoll-Paque density gradient centrifugation was used to isolate PBMCs from approximately 10 ml of fresh peripheral blood. Total RNA was extracted with Trizol reagent, and quality was checked on an Agilent 2100 Bioanalyzer.

The receptor was isolated from a young woman with Graves' hyperthyroidism. The sample taken for sequencing was blood. The chain is assembled from TRBV28 and TRBJ1-1; no confident D gene assignment can be made. The CDR3 amino acid sequence is: CASSFVSMNTEAFF. The sequenced DNA is TGTGCCAGCAGTTTTGTATCTATGAACACTGAAGCTTTCTTT.